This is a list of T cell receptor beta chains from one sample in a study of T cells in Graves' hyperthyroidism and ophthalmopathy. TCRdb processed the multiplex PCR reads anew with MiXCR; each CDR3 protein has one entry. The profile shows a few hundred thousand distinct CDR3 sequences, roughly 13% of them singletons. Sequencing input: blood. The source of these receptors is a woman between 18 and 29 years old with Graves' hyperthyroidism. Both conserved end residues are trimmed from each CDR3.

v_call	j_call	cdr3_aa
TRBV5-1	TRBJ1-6	ASSGGTAYNSPLH
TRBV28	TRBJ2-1	ASRTAGPYNEQF
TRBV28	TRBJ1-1	ASSFSGTEAF
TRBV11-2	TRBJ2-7	ASSLLTGDYEQY
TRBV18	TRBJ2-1	ASSPALGEKNEQF
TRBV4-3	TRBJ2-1	ASSPVGEREQF
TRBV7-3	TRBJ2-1	ASSLTGRTSGRPSYNEQF
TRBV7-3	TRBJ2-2	ASSQDSGTGELF
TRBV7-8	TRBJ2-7	ASSSRDNFYEQY
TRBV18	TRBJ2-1	ASSPEDEQF
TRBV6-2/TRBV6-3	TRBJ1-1	ASSYRLMNTEAF
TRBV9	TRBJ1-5	ASRKTPGSNQPQH
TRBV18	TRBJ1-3	ASSPFGTGGNTIY
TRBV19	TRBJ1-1	ASSIHRANTEAF
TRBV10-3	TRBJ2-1	AISETVGPYNEQF
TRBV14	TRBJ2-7	ASSQVPQGRDEQY
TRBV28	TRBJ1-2	ASSLGRTGSDGYT
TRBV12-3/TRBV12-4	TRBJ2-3	ASSSGRLADLTYTQY
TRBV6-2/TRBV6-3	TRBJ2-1	ASSYKAGGLYEQF
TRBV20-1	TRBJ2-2	SARDRGSGELF
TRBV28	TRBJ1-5	ASSLTRQPQH
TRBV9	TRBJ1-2	ASSSRTGMGYGYT
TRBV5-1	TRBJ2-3	ASSLGLAGTLDTQY
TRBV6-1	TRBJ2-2	ASRDRTGGTGELF
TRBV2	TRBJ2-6	ASSDEGHSGANVLT
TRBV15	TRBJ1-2	ATSKDDSIGYGYT
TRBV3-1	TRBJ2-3	ASSALGGVPADTQY
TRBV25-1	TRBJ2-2	ASSDTAGVAGELF
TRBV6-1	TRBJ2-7	ASSEAMQGVRRQY
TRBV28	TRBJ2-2	ASSLDSGLAGTGELF
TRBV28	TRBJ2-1	ASSSPGTGGNEQF
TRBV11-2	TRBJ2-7	ASSLEPGTGYEQY
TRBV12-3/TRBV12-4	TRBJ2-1	ASSGDREKAGGLTTYNEQF
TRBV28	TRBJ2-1	ASSSPRTSERHNEQF
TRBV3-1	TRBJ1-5	ASSQVDRVSNQPQH
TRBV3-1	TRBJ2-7	ASSQSRDEQY
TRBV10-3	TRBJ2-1	AISKGLAEGDNEQF
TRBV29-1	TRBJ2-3	SVGGLAGEEGADTQY
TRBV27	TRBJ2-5	ASSFYRDETQY
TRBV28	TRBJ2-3	ASSFPKLAGRSTDTQY
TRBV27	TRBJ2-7	ASSLVQGSNYEQY
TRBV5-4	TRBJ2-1	ASSLAGSYNKQF
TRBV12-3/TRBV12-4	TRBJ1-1	ASSLMVGTEAF
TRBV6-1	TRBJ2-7	ASRQQTYEQY
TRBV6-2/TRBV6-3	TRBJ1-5	ASSYQGAQPQH
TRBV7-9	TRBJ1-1	ASVDRAQGATEAF
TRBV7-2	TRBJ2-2	ASSRQLSNTGELF
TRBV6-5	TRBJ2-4	ASSYGPPQIQY
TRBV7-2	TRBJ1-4	ASSLAGTVRTNEKLF
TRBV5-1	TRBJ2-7	ASSLDGPSGEQY
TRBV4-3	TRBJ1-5	ASSQEYGNQPQH
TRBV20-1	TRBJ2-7	SASPSEPYEQY
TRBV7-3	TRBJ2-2	ASSFGTANPGELF
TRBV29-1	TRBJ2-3	SVEGTGVSQY